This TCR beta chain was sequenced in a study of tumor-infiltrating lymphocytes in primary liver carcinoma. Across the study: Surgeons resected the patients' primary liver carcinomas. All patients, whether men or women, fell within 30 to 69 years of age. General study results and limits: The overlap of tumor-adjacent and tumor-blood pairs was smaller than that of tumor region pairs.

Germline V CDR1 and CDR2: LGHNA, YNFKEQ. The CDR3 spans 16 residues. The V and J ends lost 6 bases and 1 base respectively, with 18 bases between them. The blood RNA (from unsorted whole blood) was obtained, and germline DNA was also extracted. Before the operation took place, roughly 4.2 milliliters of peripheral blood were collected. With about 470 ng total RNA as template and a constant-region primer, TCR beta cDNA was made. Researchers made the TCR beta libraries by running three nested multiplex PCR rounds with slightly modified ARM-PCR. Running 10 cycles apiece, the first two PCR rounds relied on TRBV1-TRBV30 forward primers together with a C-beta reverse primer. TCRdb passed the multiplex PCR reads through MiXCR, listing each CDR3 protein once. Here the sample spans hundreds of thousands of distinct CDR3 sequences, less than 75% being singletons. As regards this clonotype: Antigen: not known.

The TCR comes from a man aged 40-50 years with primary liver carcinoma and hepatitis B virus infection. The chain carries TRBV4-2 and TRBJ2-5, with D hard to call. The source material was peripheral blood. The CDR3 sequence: CASSPVTSGFQETQYF. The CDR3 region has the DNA TGTGCCAGCAGTCCCGTAACTTCAGGCTTCCAAGAGACCCAGTACTTC.